This T cell receptor beta chain was sequenced during a study of blood T cell repertoires in COVID-19. About the study: Donors in the United States, Italy and Spain gave samples during acute or convalescent COVID-19. The analysed material was cDNA or gDNA that came from T cells, B-cell-depleted T cells, or PBMCs.

Original analysis: Reference gene primers were amplified, and this amplification served to estimate nucleated cell counts. Generated by immunoSEQ multiplex PCR, the TCRdb table keeps only in-frame clones and is missing some. From that table come the V and J calls and clone size; the DNA was used to work out D and trimming. The sample contains about 26,000 clones, approximately 81% of which appear only once. The TCR was taken from a human donor in a cohort sampled during active COVID-19. The material sequenced was peripheral blood.

The CDR3 sequence: CASSQGFRADSPLHF. DNA for the CDR3: TGTGCCAGCAGCCAAGGGTTCAGGGCAGATTCACCCCTCCACTTT. The chain employs TRBV14 and TRBJ1-6; a possible D gene is TRBD1 (5 bases). The V gene's germline CDR1 is SGHDN and CDR2 FVKESK. The CDR3 is 15 amino acids. V dropped 1 base and J dropped 8 bases, with 12 bases sitting between them. Complete variable domain (other parts from reference TRBV14 and TRBJ1-6): EAGVTQFPSHSVIEKGQTVTLRCDPISGHDNLYWYRRVMGKEIKFLLHFVKESKQDESGMPNNRFLAERTGGTYSTLKVQPAELEDSGVYFCASSQGFRADSPLHFGNGTRLTVT.